The sequence of this T cell receptor beta chain was determined in a study of T cell responses to AZD1222 COVID-19 vaccine. Study in general: Analyses pooled second doses at about 4 or about 12 weeks.

Profiling relied on immunoSEQ multiplex PCR, and the TCRdb table lists in-frame clones only, not all of them. Of roughly 150,000 clones in the sample, 70% to 90% were seen once. The germline CDR1 and CDR2 sequences are MDHEN and SYDVKM. This CDR3 has 16 amino acids. V lost 6 bases and J lost 4; bases outside the gene matches: 10. Points on this clone: Its target is unknown.

Study-wide findings and caveats: Researchers report vaccine-associated CD4 TCRs spanning spike, with dominance at 160-218 and 743-854.

This sequence originates from an adult in good health. The chain uses TRBV28 and TRBJ1-2, with 11 positions matching TRBD1. Sequencing used peripheral blood, obtained on day 0 of AZD1222 vaccination. Written as DNA, the CDR3 is TGTGCCAGCAGCGGGACAGGGGGAGGAACATCCTATGGCTACACCTTC. This translates into CASSGTGGGTSYGYTF.